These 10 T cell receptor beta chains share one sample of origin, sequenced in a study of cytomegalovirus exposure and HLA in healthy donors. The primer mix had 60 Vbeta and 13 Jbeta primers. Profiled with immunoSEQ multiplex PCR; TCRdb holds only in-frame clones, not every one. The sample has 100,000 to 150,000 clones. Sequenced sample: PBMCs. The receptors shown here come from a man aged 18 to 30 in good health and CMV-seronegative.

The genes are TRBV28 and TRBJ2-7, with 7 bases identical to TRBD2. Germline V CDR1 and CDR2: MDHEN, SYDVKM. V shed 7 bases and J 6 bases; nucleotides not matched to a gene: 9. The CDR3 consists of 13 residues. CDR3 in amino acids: CASIRTGGSEQYF. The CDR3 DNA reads TGTGCCAGCATCAGGACCGGCGGGAGCGAGCAGTACTTC.

This chain's CDR3 is CASSVEQQGARGANVLTF. The CDR3 bases are TGTGCCAGCAGCGTCGAACAGCAGGGGGCGCGTGGGGCCAACGTCCTGACTTTC. The rearrangement uses TRBV9 and TRBJ2-6; 8 bases agree with TRBD1. The CDR3 contains 18 residues. CDR1 is SGDLS, CDR2 YYNGEE, per germline. Trimming took 2 bases from V and 3 from J; bases not matched to a gene: 10.

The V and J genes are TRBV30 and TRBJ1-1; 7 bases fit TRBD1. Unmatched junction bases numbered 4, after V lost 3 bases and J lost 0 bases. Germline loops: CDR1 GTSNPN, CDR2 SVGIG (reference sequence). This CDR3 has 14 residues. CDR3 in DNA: TGTGCCTGGAGCCCTGGACAGGTGAACACTGAAGCTTTCTTT. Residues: CAWSPGQVNTEAFF.

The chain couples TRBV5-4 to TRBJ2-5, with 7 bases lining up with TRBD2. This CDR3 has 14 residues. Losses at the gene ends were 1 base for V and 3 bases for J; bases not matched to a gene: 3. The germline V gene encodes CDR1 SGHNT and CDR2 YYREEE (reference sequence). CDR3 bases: TGTGCCAGCAGCTTGAGACGGGAGGAAGAGACCCAGTACTTC. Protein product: CASSLRREEETQYF.

The CDR3 reads CASSLVQGTFSSYEQYF. In nucleotides, the CDR3 is TGCGCCAGCAGCTTGGTACAGGGGACATTTAGCTCCTACGAGCAGTACTTC. The chain combines TRBV5-1 with TRBJ2-7; 7 nucleotides align to TRBD1. CDR1 and CDR2 from the germline V gene are SGHRS and YFSETQ. The CDR3 length is 17 residues. V shed 0 bases and J 0 bases; nucleotides not matched to a gene: 9.

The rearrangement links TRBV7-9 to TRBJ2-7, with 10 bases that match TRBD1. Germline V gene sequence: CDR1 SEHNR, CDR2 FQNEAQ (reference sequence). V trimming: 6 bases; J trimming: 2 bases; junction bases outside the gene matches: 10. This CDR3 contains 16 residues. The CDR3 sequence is CASRSLGTGVPYEQYF. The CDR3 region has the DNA TGTGCCAGCAGGTCGCTTGGGACAGGGGTTCCCTACGAGCAGTACTTC.

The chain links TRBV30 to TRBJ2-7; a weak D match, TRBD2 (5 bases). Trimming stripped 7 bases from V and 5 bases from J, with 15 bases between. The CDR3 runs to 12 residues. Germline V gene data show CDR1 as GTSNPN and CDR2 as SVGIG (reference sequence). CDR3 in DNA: TGTGCCTCTAAGGACCGGGGAAACGAGCAGTACTTC. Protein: CASKDRGNEQYF.

The DNA for the CDR3 is TGTGCCAGCAGCTCTTCGGTCAGGGGCCCAACAGATACGCAGTATTTT. Its protein is CASSSSVRGPTDTQYF. The chain is built from TRBV5-6 and TRBJ2-3; TRBD1 is a possible D gene (6 bases). Trimming removed 3 bases from V and 3 bases from J, with 17 bases in between. Germline CDR1 is SGHDT and CDR2 is YYEEEE. This CDR3 is 16 amino acids long.

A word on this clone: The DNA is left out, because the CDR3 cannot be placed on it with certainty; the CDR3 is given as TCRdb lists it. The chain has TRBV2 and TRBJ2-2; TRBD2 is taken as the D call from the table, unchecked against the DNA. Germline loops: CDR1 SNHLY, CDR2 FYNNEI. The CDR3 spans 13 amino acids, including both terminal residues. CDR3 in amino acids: CASSVGSPGSCFF.

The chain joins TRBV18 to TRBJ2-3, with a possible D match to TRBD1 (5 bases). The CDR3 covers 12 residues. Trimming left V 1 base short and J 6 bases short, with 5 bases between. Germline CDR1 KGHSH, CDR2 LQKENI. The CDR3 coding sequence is TGTGCCAGCTCACCACGACAGGATACGCAGTATTTT. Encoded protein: CASSPRQDTQYF.